Listed below are T cell receptor beta chains from one sample, sequenced in a study of blood T cell repertoires in COVID-19. Generated by immunoSEQ multiplex PCR, the TCRdb table keeps only in-frame clones and is missing some. This table has hundreds of thousands of clones, roughly 90% appearing once. Sequencing was performed on PBMCs or T cells enriched from blood (not recorded which). All receptors derive from a woman in her 50s in a cohort exposed to, infected with or recovered from COVID-19 (not recorded which). CDR3s include the opening cysteine and the closing phenylalanine or tryptophan. The D gene is left open where the match is weak. The listing skips clone size in some rows; elsewhere it reads once, few, many or a size class.

d_gene: TRBD1; v_gene: TRBV12-5; len: 16; abundance: NA; j_gene: TRBJ2-2; CDR3aa: CASGTSGTAYTGELFF; CDR3nt: TGTGCTAGTGGTACCTCCGGGACAGCCTACACCGGGGAGCTGTTTTTT
d_gene: TRBD1; v_gene: TRBV7-9; len: 16; abundance: NA; j_gene: TRBJ1-4; CDR3aa: CASSLGTGNTNEKLFF; CDR3nt: TGTGCCAGCAGCTTAGGGACAGGGAATACTAATGAAAAACTGTTTTTT
d_gene: TRBD1; v_gene: TRBV30; len: 12; abundance: many; j_gene: TRBJ1-2; CDR3aa: CATPGTGYGYTF; CDR3nt: TGTGCCACCCCCGGGACAGGGTACGGCTACACCTTC
d_gene: TRBD1; v_gene: TRBV11-3; len: 14; abundance: NA; j_gene: TRBJ2-1; CDR3aa: CASSLRQGASEQFF; CDR3nt: TGTGCCAGCAGCTTAAGACAGGGGGCAAGTGAGCAGTTCTTC
d_gene: NA; v_gene: TRBV3-1/TRBV3-2; len: 15; abundance: NA; j_gene: TRBJ1-5; CDR3aa: CASSQDLQGDQPQHF; CDR3nt: TGTGCCAGCAGCCAAGACCTACAGGGTGATCAGCCCCAGCATTTT
d_gene: TRBD2; v_gene: TRBV18; len: 17; abundance: NA; j_gene: TRBJ2-3; CDR3aa: CASSPGTSGGAVDTQYF; CDR3nt: TGTGCCAGCTCACCGGGGACTAGCGGGGGGGCCGTCGATACGCAGTATTTT
d_gene: NA; v_gene: TRBV28; len: 15; abundance: NA; j_gene: TRBJ1-2; CDR3aa: CASSILTGQRYGYTF; CDR3nt: TGTGCCAGCAGTATCCTTACAGGTCAGCGCTATGGCTACACCTTC
d_gene: TRBD1; v_gene: TRBV6-4; len: 14; abundance: NA; j_gene: TRBJ1-4; CDR3aa: CASTTGGVYEKLFF; CDR3nt: TGTGCCAGCACTACAGGGGGAGTCTATGAAAAACTGTTTTTT
d_gene: NA; v_gene: TRBV5-1; len: 12; abundance: NA; j_gene: TRBJ2-1; CDR3aa: CASSFAEGAQFF; CDR3nt: TGCGCCAGCAGCTTCGCGGAGGGGGCTCAGTTCTTC
d_gene: TRBD1; v_gene: TRBV7-2; len: 13; abundance: NA; j_gene: TRBJ1-4; CDR3aa: CASSTTGGEKLFF; CDR3nt: TGTGCCAGCAGCACGACAGGGGGTGAAAAACTGTTTTTT
d_gene: NA; v_gene: TRBV7-9; len: 13; abundance: NA; j_gene: TRBJ1-2; CDR3aa: CASSFRGDYGYTF; CDR3nt: TGTGCCAGCAGCTTCAGGGGAGACTATGGCTACACCTTC
d_gene: NA; v_gene: TRBV25-1; len: 14; abundance: NA; j_gene: TRBJ1-4; CDR3aa: CASRVGGSGEKLFF; CDR3nt: TGTGCCAGCAGGGTAGGGGGTAGTGGAGAAAAACTGTTTTTT
d_gene: NA; v_gene: TRBV29-1; len: 14; abundance: NA; j_gene: TRBJ2-7; CDR3aa: CSVASGTRGNEQYF; CDR3nt: TGCAGCGTTGCCTCCGGGACAAGGGGAAACGAGCAGTACTTC
d_gene: NA; v_gene: TRBV2; len: 15; abundance: NA; j_gene: TRBJ1-3; CDR3aa: CASSVKHISGNTIYF; CDR3nt: TGTGCCAGCAGTGTTAAACATATCTCTGGAAACACCATATATTTT
d_gene: NA; v_gene: TRBV5-5; len: 15; abundance: NA; j_gene: TRBJ2-7; CDR3aa: CASSLVARGSYEQYF; CDR3nt: TGTGCCAGCAGCTTGGTTGCACGTGGCAGCTACGAGCAGTACTTC
d_gene: TRBD1; v_gene: TRBV28; len: 16; abundance: NA; j_gene: TRBJ2-3; CDR3aa: CASIKQRDRTTDTQYF; CDR3nt: TGTGCCAGCATCAAACAAAGGGACAGGACCACAGATACGCAGTATTTT
d_gene: NA; v_gene: TRBV2; len: 13; abundance: NA; j_gene: TRBJ1-1; CDR3aa: CASNSLVGTEAFF; CDR3nt: TGTGCCAGCAATAGCCTAGTTGGCACTGAAGCTTTCTTT
d_gene: NA; v_gene: TRBV4-1; len: 16; abundance: NA; j_gene: TRBJ2-7; CDR3aa: CASSQRDLMVTYEQYF; CDR3nt: TGCGCCAGCAGCCAGCGTGATTTAATGGTCACCTACGAGCAGTACTTC
d_gene: TRBD1; v_gene: TRBV5-1; len: 15; abundance: NA; j_gene: TRBJ1-2; CDR3aa: CASSLAGQGNYGYTF; CDR3nt: TGCGCCAGCAGCTTGGCCGGACAGGGGAACTATGGCTACACCTTC
d_gene: NA; v_gene: TRBV4-3; len: 14; abundance: NA; j_gene: TRBJ2-4; CDR3aa: CASSQEREENIQYF; CDR3nt: TGCGCCAGCAGCCAAGAAAGAGAAGAAAACATTCAGTACTTC
d_gene: NA; v_gene: TRBV3-1/TRBV3-2; len: 14; abundance: NA; j_gene: TRBJ2-5; CDR3aa: CASSRRGGGETQYF; CDR3nt: TGTGCCAGCAGCAGAAGGGGGGGAGGAGAGACCCAGTACTTC
d_gene: NA; v_gene: TRBV30; len: 13; abundance: NA; j_gene: TRBJ1-5; CDR3aa: CAWSIRGNQPQHF; CDR3nt: TGTGCCTGGAGTATCAGGGGAAATCAGCCCCAGCATTTT
d_gene: NA; v_gene: TRBV9; len: 14; abundance: NA; j_gene: TRBJ2-5; CDR3aa: CASSVAQGTETQYF; CDR3nt: TGTGCCAGCAGCGTAGCCCAGGGTACGGAGACCCAGTACTTC
d_gene: NA; v_gene: TRBV7-2; len: 14; abundance: NA; j_gene: TRBJ1-6; CDR3aa: CASSFRRVNSPLHF; CDR3nt: TGTGCCAGCAGCTTTCGACGGGTTAATTCACCCCTCCACTTT